Sequencing of this T cell receptor beta chain was carried out in a study of blood T cell repertoires in COVID-19. About the research overall: Both acute and convalescent COVID-19 samples were obtained from the United States, Italy and Spain.

The CDR3 consists of 14 residues. V dropped 3 bases and J dropped 3 bases, with 12 bases sitting between them. CDR1 is SGHRS and CDR2 is YFSETQ in the germline V gene. As handled by the study authors: Amplified reference gene primers provided the basis for estimating nucleated cell counts. The data were produced by immunoSEQ multiplex PCR, yet TCRdb's version contains in-frame clones alone and is incomplete. From that table come the V and J calls and clone size; the DNA was used to work out D and trimming. Of 95,000 to 150,000 clones listed, about four fifths were seen once; the top ten hold approximately 6.3%.

This sequence originates from a man older than 75 with active or convalescent COVID-19. The chain couples TRBV5-1 to TRBJ1-2; D remains unclear. The sequencing input was peripheral blood. Here the CDR3 reads CASSSAGMDYGYTF. The CDR3 coding sequence is TGCGCCAGCAGCTCTGCCGGGATGGACTATGGCTACACCTTC. Full variable domain (rest looked up from reference TRBV5-1 and TRBJ1-2): KAGVTQTPRYLIKTRGQQVTLSCSPISGHRSVSWYQQTPGQGLQFLFEYFSETQRNKGNFPGRFSGRQFSNSRSEMNVSTLELGDSALYLCASSSAGMDYGYTFGSGTRLTVV.